This TCR beta chain originates from a study of shared clonotypes between healthy human individuals (dated by TCRdb to between 2020 and 2021). Background for the entire study: The cohort comprised a couple of women and three men aged 18 to 49 years. For each donor, three plates each were used for CD4 naive and CD4 memory, two plates were used for CD8 naive, and one plate was used for CD8 memory. Per donor, leukapheresis produced somewhere between about 0.85 and 8.9 billion PBMCs. To increase sequencing depth and limit assay-specific biases, different laboratories used diverse techniques to prepare libraries and sequence TCR repertoires. To estimate repertoire size and how much clonotypes are shared between individuals, the study performed deep sequencing of blood TCR repertoires from about 5 healthy adults.

The paper's findings and limits, for the study overall: Higher generation probabilities were observed for clonotypes shared by all four sorted-subset donors than for non-shared clonotypes. Based on pairwise subsampling, the degree of clonotype sharing among donors was expected to be affected by sequencing depth. Sampling was restricted to blood, and TCR repertoires in tissues likely differ from the TCR repertoires found in blood. Larger estimated clonotype richness was generally found for naive subsets than for memory subsets. The small number of donors limited the genetic and exposure-history diversity represented. When several donors were compared, the shared fraction of clonotypes was about 5.5% for naive CD4, around 4% for naive CD8, 2% to 2.5% for memory CD4, and 0.3% to 0.5% for memory CD8. Rarefaction of sorted-subset datasets indicated incomplete sequencing despite the large sequencing depth.

The donors were healthy, HIV-negative adults who had no recently reported acute infections or vaccinations. Every donor was a Caucasian adult residing in Nashville, Tennessee, USA. CD4+ T cells were enriched by magnetic negative selection, after which naive cells were positively selected on CD45RA and the negative fraction was taken as the memory subset. After blood collection by leukapheresis, PBMCs were isolated using Ficoll-Histopaque density gradient centrifugation and then cryopreserved in the vapor phase of liquid nitrogen. Analytical flow cytometry was used to check the purity and quantity of every magnetically sorted T cell population. From each sorted fraction, genomic DNA was isolated and quantified by UV absorbance on a Nanodrop 2000c. The CDR3 has 13 amino acids, counting the end cysteine and phenylalanine. Only the CDR3 region is kept as DNA, spanning 39 bases read in frame from base 1. V loses 0 bases of germline sequence and J loses 3 bases, and the interval between the two ends is 6 bases. As encoded in the germline V gene, CDR1 is SGHTA while CDR2 is FQGNSA.

Using the deep immunoSEQ assay, multiplex PCR amplified TCR CDR3 regions from genomic DNA. For each cell subset, the extracted genomic DNA was distributed evenly across all wells of several immunoSEQ 96-well plates, and each plate served as one replicate. Each replicate PCR for sorted subsets received roughly 0.2 ug genomic DNA, equal to tens of thousands of T cell genomes. Purified libraries were quantified with a Qubit 3.0 fluorometer, sized on a Bioanalyzer 2100, and re-quantified with the KAPA Library Quantification kit. Each immunoSEQ 96-well plate was sequenced on its own single-read 150-cycle Illumina NextSeq 550 flow cell. On the study's bioinformatics: Because the immunoSEQ output included only junctional sequences and no quality scores, the filtering could not be the same as the filtering used for full-length reads. Sequences were annotated with PyIR, a Python wrapper for IgBLAST v1.9, using IMGT germline references to assign V/J genes and CDR3. Reads with weak V/J assignments (E-value above 1e-6), missing CDR3, stop codons, out-of-frame junctions, or ambiguous translated residues were removed. V3J clonotypes were defined by identical inferred V gene, J gene, and CDR3 amino acid sequence. Percentage overlap between repertoires was calculated by dividing the number of shared unique clonotypes by the size of the smaller repertoire. Repertoire richness was assessed with RTK rarefaction, the Chao1 estimator, and Recon v2.1 estimates of unobserved clonotypes. For all TCRbeta clonotypes obtained by the gDNA method from a few donors, generation probabilities were computed with OLGA. TCRdb obtained this table from immuneACCESS and retained in-frame rearrangements with V and J assigned. These tables miss some clones; where compared with another copy, unresolved V genes account for less than half of the shortfall, and the remainder is unexplained. D and trimming were read from the DNA, whereas the V and J calls and clone size are those reported in that table. The sample profile shows roughly 1.5 million clones; approximately 98% of them were found once. The top ten constitute about 0.4% of the sample.

Worth noting for this clone: Its recognized antigen is unknown. No base-level quality is on record; no much larger clone is a single base apart. The same CDR3 is also encoded by other DNA sequences in this sample.

The chain links TRBV7-2 with TRBJ2-7; too little of a D gene remains to name it. The TCR sequence derives from a man aged 25-45 years in good health. The sequenced material came from naive CD4+ T cells sorted from blood. Taken with the paper, the label for cell subset or site translates to: CD45RA+ positively selected. The CDR3 is CASSLAVSYEQYF. Here is the DNA: TGTGCCAGCAGCTTAGCGGTTAGCTACGAGCAGTACTTC. The full variable domain, completed from the reference TRBV7-2 and TRBJ2-7 proteins outside the CDR3, reads GAGVSQSPSNKVTEKGKDVELRCDPISGHTALYWYRQSLGQGLEFLIYFQGNSAPDKSGLPSDRFSAERTGGSVSTLTIQRTQQEDSAVYLCASSLAVSYEQYFGPGTRLTVT.